This TCR beta chain is from a study of T cell repertoires in cytomegalovirus infection (dated by TCRdb to about 2019). About the full investigation: Alongside well-studied HLA-B-restricted epitopes, the peptide stimulations were aimed at recently identified HLA-C-restricted CMV epitopes, whose presentation resists viral immunomodulation. Because public TCR beta signatures pointed to carriage of CMV infection together with the matching HLA type, the HLA type of each donor mattered for the analysis.

This specimen's treatment or condition label, interpreted: in vitro stimulation with specific CMV peptide epitopes to enrich CMV-specific T cells. The CDR3 measures 14 amino acids from cysteine to phenylalanine. The CDR3 DNA has 42 bases and is translated from base 1. From the germline V gene (reference sequence), CDR1 is SEHNR and CDR2 is FQNEAQ. V is cut back by 5 bases and J by 4 bases, with 6 bases in the junction unmatched. The reads were generated on an Illumina HiSeq 1500. The public reads were quality trimmed at Q25 with fastp and then assembled into clones with MiXCR by TCRdb, keeping productive beta chains. CDR3 protein sequences are deduplicated, and each keeps its most common genes and DNA. The sample table lists approximately 120,000 distinct CDR3 sequences, about 32% of them with a count of one. 58% of the sample is in the top ten clones. The research as a whole found: In both this cohort and an independent cohort of 350 to 400 donors, the cumulative frequency of public TCR beta family members distinguished carriers of CMV infection plus the relevant HLA type. The ex vivo response was dominated by HLA-C-restricted CMV-specific TCR beta clonotypes, which also provided the single most frequent clonotype in two of eight donors.

This clonotype was detected a few times. Its target antigen remains unknown. Base-call qualities are not available, and no considerably larger clone is one nucleotide away. The chain is encoded by TRBV7-9 joined to TRBJ2-7, with 9 bases aligning to TRBD1. The material was CD8+ T cells from cultured PBMCs, obtained from culture after CMV antigen stimulation. This TCR was sampled from a human donor in good health (CMV status not recorded). Some clones in this sample may be carry-over from other donors' samples. CDR3 protein: CASSGQGSSYEQYF. Here is the DNA: TGTGCCAGCAGCGGACAGGGGAGTAGTTACGAGCAGTACTTC.